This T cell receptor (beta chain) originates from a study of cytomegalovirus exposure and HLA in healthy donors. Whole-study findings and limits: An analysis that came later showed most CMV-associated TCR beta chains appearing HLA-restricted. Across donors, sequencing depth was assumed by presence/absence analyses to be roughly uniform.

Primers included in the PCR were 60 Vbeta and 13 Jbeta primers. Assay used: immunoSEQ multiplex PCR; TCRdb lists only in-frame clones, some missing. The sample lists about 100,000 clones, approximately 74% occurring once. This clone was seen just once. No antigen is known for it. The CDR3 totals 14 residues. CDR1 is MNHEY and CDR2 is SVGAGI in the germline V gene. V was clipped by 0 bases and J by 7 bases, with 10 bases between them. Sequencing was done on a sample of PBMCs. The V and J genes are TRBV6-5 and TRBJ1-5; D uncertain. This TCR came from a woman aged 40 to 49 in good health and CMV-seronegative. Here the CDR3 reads CASSYSREVQPQHF. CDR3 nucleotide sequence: TGTGCCAGCAGTTACTCGAGGGAGGTACAGCCCCAGCATTTT.